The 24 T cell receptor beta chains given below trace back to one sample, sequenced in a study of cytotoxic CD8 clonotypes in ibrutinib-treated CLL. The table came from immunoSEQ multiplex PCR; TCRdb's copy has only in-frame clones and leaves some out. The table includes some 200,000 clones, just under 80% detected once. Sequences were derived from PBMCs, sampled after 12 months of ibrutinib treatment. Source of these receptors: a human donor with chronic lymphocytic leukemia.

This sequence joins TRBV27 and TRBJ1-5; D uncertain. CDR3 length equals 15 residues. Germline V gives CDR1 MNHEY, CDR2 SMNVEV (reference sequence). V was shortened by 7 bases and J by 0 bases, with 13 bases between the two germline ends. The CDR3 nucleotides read TGTGCCAGCACTCTGGTCGGTAATAGCAATCAGCCCCAGCATTTT. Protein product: CASTLVGNSNQPQHF.

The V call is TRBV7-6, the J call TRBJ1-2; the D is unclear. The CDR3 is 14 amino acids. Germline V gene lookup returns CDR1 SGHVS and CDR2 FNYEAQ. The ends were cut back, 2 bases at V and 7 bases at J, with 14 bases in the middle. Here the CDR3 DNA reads TGTGCCAGCAGCTTACTCGAGGAGGGCCCTGGCTACACCTTC. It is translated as CASSLLEEGPGYTF.

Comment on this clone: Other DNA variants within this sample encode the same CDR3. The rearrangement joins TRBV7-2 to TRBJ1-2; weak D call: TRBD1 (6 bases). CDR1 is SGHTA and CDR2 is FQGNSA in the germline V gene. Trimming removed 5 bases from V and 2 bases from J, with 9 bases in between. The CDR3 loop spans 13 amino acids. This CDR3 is CASSPDRNYGYTF. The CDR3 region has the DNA TGTGCCAGCAGCCCCGACAGGAACTATGGCTACACCTTC.

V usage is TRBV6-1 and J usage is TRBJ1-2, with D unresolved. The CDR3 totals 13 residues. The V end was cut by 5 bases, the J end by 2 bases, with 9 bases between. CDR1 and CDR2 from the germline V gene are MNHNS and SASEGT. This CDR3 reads CASSWTANYGYTF. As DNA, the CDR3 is TGTGCCAGCAGTTGGACGGCGAACTATGGCTACACCTTC.

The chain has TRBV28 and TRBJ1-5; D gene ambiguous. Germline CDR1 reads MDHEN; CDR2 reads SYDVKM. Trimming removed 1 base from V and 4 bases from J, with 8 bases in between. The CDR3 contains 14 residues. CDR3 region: CASSLYRVNQPQHF. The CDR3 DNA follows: TGTGCCAGCAGTTTATACAGAGTAAATCAGCCCCAGCATTTT.

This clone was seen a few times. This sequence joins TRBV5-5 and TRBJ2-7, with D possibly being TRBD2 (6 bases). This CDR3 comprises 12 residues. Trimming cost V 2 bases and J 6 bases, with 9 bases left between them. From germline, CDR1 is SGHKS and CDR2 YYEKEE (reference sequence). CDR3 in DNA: TGTGCCAGCAGCTTACTAGCTCGCGAGCAGTACTTC. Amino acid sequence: CASSLLAREQYF. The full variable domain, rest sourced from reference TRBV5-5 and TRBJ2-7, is DAGVTQSPTHLIKTRGQQVTLRCSPISGHKSVSWYQQVLGQGPQFIFQYYEKEERGRGNFPDRFSARQFPNYSSELNVNALLLGDSALYLCASSLLAREQYFGPGTRLTVT.

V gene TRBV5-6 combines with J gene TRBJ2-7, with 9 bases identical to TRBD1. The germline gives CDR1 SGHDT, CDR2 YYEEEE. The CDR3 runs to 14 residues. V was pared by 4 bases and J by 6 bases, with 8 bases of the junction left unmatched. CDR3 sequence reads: CASSPGGTGSEQYF. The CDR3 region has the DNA TGTGCCAGCAGCCCGGGCGGGACAGGGTCCGAGCAGTACTTC.

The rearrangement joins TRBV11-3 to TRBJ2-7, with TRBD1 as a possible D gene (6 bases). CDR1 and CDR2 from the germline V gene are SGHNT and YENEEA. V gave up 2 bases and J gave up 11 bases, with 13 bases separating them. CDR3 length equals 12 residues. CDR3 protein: CASSLIQGIEYF. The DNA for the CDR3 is TGTGCCAGCAGCTTAATACAGGGAATTGAGTACTTC.

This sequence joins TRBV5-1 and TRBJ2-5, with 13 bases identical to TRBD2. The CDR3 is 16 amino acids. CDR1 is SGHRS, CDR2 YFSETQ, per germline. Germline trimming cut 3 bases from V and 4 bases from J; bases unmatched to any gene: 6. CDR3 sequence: CASSSGLAGRAETQYF. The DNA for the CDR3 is TGCGCCAGCAGCTCGGGACTAGCGGGACGCGCAGAGACCCAGTACTTC.

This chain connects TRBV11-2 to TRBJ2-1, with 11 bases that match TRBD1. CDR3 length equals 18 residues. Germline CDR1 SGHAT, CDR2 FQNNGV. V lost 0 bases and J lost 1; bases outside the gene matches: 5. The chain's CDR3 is CASSLDSGQGVSYNEQFF. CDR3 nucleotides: TGTGCCAGCAGCTTAGATTCGGGACAGGGGGTATCCTACAATGAGCAGTTCTTC.

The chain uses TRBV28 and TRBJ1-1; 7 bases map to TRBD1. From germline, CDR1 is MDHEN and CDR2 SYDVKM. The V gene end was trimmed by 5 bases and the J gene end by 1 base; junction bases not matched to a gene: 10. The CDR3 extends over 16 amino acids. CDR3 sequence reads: CASSGYRGLGNTEAFF. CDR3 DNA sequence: TGTGCCAGCAGTGGATACAGGGGCTTGGGGAACACTGAAGCTTTCTTT.

The CDR3 DNA reads as TGTGCCAGCAGTAAAATCCAGGGGATGGGGAAACTGTTTTTT. It is translated as CASSKIQGMGKLFF. The chain joins TRBV6-5 to TRBJ1-4, with D possibly being TRBD1 (6 bases). Germline values: CDR1 MNHEY, CDR2 SVGAGI. This CDR3 has 14 amino acids. V was pared by 5 bases and J by 11 bases, with 18 bases between.

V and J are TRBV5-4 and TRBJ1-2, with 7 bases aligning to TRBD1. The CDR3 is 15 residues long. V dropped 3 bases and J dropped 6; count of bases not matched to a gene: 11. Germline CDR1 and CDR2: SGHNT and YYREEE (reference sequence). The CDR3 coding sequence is TGTGCCAGCAGCTGGACAGGTACACCCGGGCATGGCTACACCTTC. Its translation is CASSWTGTPGHGYTF.

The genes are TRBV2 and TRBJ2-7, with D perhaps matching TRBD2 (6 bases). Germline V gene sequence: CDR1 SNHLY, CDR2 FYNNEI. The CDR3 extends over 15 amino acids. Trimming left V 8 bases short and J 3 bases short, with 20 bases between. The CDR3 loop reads CASLQTLVGGYEQYF. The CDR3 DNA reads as TGTGCCAGCCTCCAAACGCTAGTGGGGGGCTACGAGCAGTACTTC.

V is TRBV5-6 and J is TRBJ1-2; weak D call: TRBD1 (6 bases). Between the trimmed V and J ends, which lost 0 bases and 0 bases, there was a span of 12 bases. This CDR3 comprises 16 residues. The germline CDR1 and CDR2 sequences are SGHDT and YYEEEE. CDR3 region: CASSLAAGDTNYGYTF. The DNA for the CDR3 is TGTGCCAGCAGCTTGGCCGCGGGGGACACTAACTATGGCTACACCTTC.

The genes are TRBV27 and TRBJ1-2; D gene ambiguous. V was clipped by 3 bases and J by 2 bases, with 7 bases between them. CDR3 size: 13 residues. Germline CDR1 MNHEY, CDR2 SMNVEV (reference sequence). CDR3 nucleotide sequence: TGTGCCAGCAGTTTTTCGGCGAACTATGGCTACACCTTC. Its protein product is CASSFSANYGYTF.

The CDR3 coding sequence is TGTGCCAGCAGCTCCCCCCCGAGTGGCTCTAGCCCACCAAGTAGTCCAGATGAGCAGTTCTTC. Its protein is CASSSPPSGSSPPSSPDEQFF. V gene TRBV9 combines with J gene TRBJ2-1; D is perhaps TRBD2 (5 bases). Germline V gene data show CDR1 as SGDLS and CDR2 as YYNGEE. The CDR3 sequence is 21 residues long. The ends were cut back, 4 bases at V and 8 bases at J, with 37 bases in the middle.

This chain's CDR3 is CASSELGGSGTDTQYF. CDR3 DNA sequence: TGTGCCAGCAGTGAATTAGGAGGGTCCGGCACAGATACGCAGTATTTT. This sequence joins TRBV25-1 and TRBJ2-3; a possible D gene is TRBD2 (6 bases). The germline CDR1 and CDR2 sequences are MGHDK and SYGVNS. Trimming pared 1 base from V and 1 base from J, leaving 12 bases between. CDR3 size: 16 residues.

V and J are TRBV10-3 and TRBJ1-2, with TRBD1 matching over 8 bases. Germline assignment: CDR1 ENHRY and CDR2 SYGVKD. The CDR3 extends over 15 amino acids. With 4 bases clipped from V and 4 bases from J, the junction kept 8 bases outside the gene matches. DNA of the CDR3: TGTGCCATCAGTGGGGGCGGACAGGGAGGCTATGGCTACACCTTC. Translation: CAISGGGQGGYGYTF.

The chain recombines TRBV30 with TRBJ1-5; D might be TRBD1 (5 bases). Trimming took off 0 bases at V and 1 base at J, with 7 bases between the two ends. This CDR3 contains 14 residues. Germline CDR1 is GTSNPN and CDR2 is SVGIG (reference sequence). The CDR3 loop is CAWSVGGSNQPQHF. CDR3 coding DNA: TGTGCCTGGAGTGTTGGGGGGAGCAATCAGCCCCAGCATTTT.

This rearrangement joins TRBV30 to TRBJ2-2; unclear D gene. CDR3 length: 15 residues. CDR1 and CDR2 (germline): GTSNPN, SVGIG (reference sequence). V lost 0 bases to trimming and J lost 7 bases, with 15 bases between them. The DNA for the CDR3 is TGTGCCTGGAGTGTAGACCGGCCGTTCCTCGGGGAGCTGTTTTTT. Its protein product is CAWSVDRPFLGELFF.

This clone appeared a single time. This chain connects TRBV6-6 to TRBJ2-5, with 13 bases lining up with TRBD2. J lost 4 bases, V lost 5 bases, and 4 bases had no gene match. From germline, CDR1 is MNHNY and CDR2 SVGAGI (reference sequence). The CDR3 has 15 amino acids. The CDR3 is CASSGLAGESETQYF. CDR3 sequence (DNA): TGTGCCAGCAGTGGACTAGCGGGAGAATCAGAGACCCAGTACTTC.

DNA for the CDR3: TGTGCCACCAGCAGCGCTTTCCCCAGGACCACCGGGGAGCTGTTTTTT. This translates into CATSSAFPRTTGELFF. This chain uses TRBV15 with TRBJ2-2; D is undetermined. From germline, CDR1 is LNHNV and CDR2 YYDKDF (reference sequence). The CDR3 totals 16 residues. V was clipped by 3 bases and J by 4 bases, with 15 bases between them.

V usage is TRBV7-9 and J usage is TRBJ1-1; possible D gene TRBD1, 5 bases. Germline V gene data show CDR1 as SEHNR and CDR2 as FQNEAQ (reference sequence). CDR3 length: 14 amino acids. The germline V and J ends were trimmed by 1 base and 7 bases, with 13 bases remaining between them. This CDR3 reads CASSLGGPEREAFF. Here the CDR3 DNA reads TGTGCCAGCAGCTTAGGGGGCCCGGAACGTGAAGCTTTCTTT.